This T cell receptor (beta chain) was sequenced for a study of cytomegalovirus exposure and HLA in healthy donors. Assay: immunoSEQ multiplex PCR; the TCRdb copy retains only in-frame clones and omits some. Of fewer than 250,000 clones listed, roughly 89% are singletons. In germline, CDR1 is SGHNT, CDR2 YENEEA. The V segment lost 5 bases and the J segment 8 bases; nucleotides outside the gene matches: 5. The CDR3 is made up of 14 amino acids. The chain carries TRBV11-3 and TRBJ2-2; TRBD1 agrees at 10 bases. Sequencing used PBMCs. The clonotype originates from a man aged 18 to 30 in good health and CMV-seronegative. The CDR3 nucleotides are TGTGCCAGCAGCCTAGGGACAGGGGAAGGGGAGCTGTTTTTT. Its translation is CASSLGTGEGELFF.